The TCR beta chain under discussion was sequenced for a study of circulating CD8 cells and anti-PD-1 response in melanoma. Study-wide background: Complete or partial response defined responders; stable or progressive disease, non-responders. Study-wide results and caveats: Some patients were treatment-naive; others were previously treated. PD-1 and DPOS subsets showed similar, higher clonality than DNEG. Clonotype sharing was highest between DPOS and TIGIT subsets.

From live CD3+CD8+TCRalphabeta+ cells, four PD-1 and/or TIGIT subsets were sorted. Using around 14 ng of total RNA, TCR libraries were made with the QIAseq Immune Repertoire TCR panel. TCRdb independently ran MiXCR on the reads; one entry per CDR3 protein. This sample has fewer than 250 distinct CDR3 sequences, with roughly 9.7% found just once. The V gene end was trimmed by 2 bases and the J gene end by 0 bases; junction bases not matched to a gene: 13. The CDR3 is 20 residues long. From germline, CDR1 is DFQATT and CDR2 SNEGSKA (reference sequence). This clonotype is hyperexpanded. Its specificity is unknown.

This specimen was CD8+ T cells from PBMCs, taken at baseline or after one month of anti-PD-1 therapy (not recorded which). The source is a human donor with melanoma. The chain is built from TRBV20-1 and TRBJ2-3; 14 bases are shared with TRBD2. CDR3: CSARPPGLAGGTTSTDTQYF. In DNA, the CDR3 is TGCAGTGCTAGACCCCCTGGACTAGCGGGAGGTACCACTAGCACAGATACGCAGTATTTT.